This TCR beta chain was obtained from a study of long-term antiretroviral therapy in people with HIV. Study-wide background: Earliest sampling preceded the 2015 immediate-ART recommendation by about a decade.

Cryopreserved PBMC samples of roughly 0.85-11 million cells were used for DNA extraction. V was pared by 0 bases and J by 9 bases, with 12 bases between. This CDR3 region has 15 residues. Looked up from germline, CDR1 is ENHRY and CDR2 is SYGVKD. immunoSEQ v3.0 was run at survey level. Libraries were prepared by immunoSEQ multiplex PCR; TCRdb keeps only in-frame clonotypes and omits some of them. This table holds around 20,000 clones, roughly nine tenths found once. The clonotype comes from a middle-aged man with HIV. Sample: unsorted PBMCs, taken 4.2 years after starting antiretroviral therapy. The chain carries TRBV10-3 and TRBJ1-6; D gene unclear. CDR3 loop: CAISESLGFSSPLHF. In DNA form, the CDR3 reads TGTGCCATCAGTGAGTCATTGGGTTTTAGTTCACCCCTCCACTTT.